This T cell receptor (beta chain) was observed in a study of cytomegalovirus exposure and HLA in healthy donors. The PCR had 60 Vbeta and 13 Jbeta primers. Using immunoSEQ multiplex PCR, the repertoire was profiled, and TCRdb retains in-frame clones only, with some absent. The sample records 50,000 to 75,000 clones, approximately 75% being singletons. Worth noting for this clone: As yet, its antigen is unknown.

CDR1 is MNHEY, CDR2 SVGAGI, per germline. CDR3 size: 15 residues. Trimming cost V 6 bases and J 7 bases, with 21 bases left between them. Study-level results: Among TCR beta chains of equal frequency, HLA-associated ones were more clonally expanded in a later analysis.

The chain recombines TRBV6-5 with TRBJ2-5, with D maybe TRBD1 (6 bases). This TCR was recovered from a man between 25 and 39 years old in good health and CMV-seropositive. The sequenced sample was PBMCs. In DNA form, the CDR3 reads TGTGCCAGCAGAACTACCTTAAACAGGGACGGGACCCAGTACTTC. Residues: CASRTTLNRDGTQYF.